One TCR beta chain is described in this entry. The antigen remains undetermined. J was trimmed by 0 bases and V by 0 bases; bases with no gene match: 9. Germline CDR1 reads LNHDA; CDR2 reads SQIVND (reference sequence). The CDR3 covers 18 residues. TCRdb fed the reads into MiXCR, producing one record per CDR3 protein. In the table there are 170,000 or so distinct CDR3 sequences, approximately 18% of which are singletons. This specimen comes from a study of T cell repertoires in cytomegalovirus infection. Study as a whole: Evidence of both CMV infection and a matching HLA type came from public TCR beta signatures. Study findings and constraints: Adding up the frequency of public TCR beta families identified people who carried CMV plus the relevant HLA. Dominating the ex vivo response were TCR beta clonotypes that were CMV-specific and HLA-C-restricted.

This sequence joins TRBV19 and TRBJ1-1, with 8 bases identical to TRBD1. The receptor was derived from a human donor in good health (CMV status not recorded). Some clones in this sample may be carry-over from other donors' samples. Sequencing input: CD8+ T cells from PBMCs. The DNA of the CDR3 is TGTGCCAGTAGTATAGATCTAATCCGGACAGGGCTGAACACTGAAGCTTTCTTT. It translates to CASSIDLIRTGLNTEAFF.